This T cell receptor beta chain was captured in a study of T cell responses to AZD1222 COVID-19 vaccine (dated by TCRdb to about 2021). Describing the broader study: Because spike-specific TCR depth and breadth did not differ between the two schedules, AZD1222 recipients who got a second dose at roughly 4 weeks were pooled with those who got a second dose at roughly 12 weeks. Trial participants were enrolled by age into subgroups of 18-55, 56-69 and 70-plus years, and around 150, 29 and 61 TCR-sequenced participants, respectively, were included in these subgroups. A total of 233 trial participants underwent TCR sequencing, of whom about 210 had received two doses of AZD1222 and roughly 26 had received two doses of the MenACWY control vaccine.

The CDR3 regions of human TCRbeta chains were subjected to immunosequencing. Per the original workflow: TCRs in the repertoires were compared against a reference library of SARS-CoV-2-specific TCRs that had been generated with the MIRA antigen-specificity platform. Breadth was defined as the fraction of unique TCRs that were SARS-CoV-2-associated. Depth was defined as the fraction of total T cells that were SARS-CoV-2-associated. Using the MIRA data, each spike-specific TCR was mapped to the spike region that the TCR reacts to and placed in a CD4 or CD8 class. Log10-transformed breadth and depth values were compared by one-way ANOVA with Sidak's multiple comparisons tests. The clones in this table, taken by TCRdb from immuneACCESS, are in-frame only. Not every clone is retained; where verified, under half of the shortfall comes from an unresolved V gene, and the cause of the rest is unknown. V and J calls and clone size are those listed in that table; D and trimming were worked out from the DNA. The sample table records 120,000 to 150,000 clones; 90% of these occur just once. The ten largest clones add up to around 3.7% of the sample.

The CDR3 holds 14 amino acids from the cysteine to the phenylalanine. This entry keeps only the CDR3 DNA: 42 bases, framed from base 1. On this clone: Its target antigen remains unknown. Within one base of it there is no much larger clone, and no base qualities were kept.

The research as a whole found: Epitopes outside the regions mutated in the B.1.351 and B.1.1.7 variants were reportedly recognized by nearly half of the unique spike-specific TCRs. The 56-69-year group was small, and its depth increase did not reach significance, likely because of low power. The vaccine-associated CD4 TCRs covered the entire spike protein, and the dominant responses fell in regions 160-218 and 743-854. Spike-specific TCR breadth and depth rose significantly after two AZD1222 doses compared with day 0 and with MenACWY recipients. Because no day 14 peak-response samples were available, the repertoires could be characterized only after the peak T cell response. Most participants were white British and females outnumbered males, and the authors suggested that clonal diversity may have been underestimated. Conclusions about previously exposed vaccinees were limited because only a handful of AZD1222 recipients were SARS-CoV-2 seropositive at baseline.

The sample's time point label, decoded: baseline before first vaccination. Samples from vaccinated people were obtained from the UK trials COV001 and COV002, which included a single-blind randomized controlled phase 2/3 trial of AZD1222 (ChAdOx1 nCoV-19) in healthy adults. For TCRbeta chain sequencing, PBMC samples from trial participants were taken at day 0 and at day 28 after the second dose. In this chain, TRBV21-1 is recombined with TRBJ2-7; the DNA was not compared with TRBD1, the D call given in the table. TRBV21-1 is reported as a pseudogene. The sequence derives from an adult in good health. Sequences were derived from peripheral blood, sampled on day 0 of AZD1222 vaccination. The nucleotides are TGTGCCAGCAGGAGACAGGGGGTGACCTACGAGCAGTACTTC. This encodes CASRRQGVTYEQYF.